The 25 T cell receptor beta chains below come from one sample, sequenced in a study of cytomegalovirus exposure and HLA in healthy donors. In the PCR, 60 Vbeta and 13 Jbeta primers were used. Generated by immunoSEQ multiplex PCR, the TCRdb table keeps only in-frame clones and is missing some. The sample has over 150,000 clones, 84% seen once. Sequenced input: PBMCs. These receptors originate from a girl under 10 years old in good health and CMV-seropositive.

CDR3 sequence reads: CASSEQPGTGAHGELFF. The CDR3 DNA reads TGTGCCAGCAGCGAACAACCCGGGACAGGGGCGCACGGGGAGCTGTTTTTT. V and J are TRBV6-1 and TRBJ2-2, with TRBD1 matching over 10 bases. V shed 6 bases and J 7 bases; nucleotides not matched to a gene: 14. This CDR3 comprises 17 residues. CDR1 is MNHNS and CDR2 is SASEGT in the germline V gene.

The chain links TRBV21-1 to TRBJ2-1; TRBD2 is the table's D call, not checked against the DNA. TRBV21-1 is labeled a pseudogene. CDR3 length: 15 residues. The CDR3 region is CASSMTSGRLDEQFF. The CDR3 nucleotides read TGTGCCAGCAGCATGACTAGCGGGAGGTTGGATGAGCAGTTCTTC.

This clone was seen a few times. V is TRBV2 and J is TRBJ2-6, with 9 positions matching TRBD2. V dropped 2 bases and J dropped 0; count of bases not matched to a gene: 5. CDR1 SNHLY and CDR2 FYNNEI come from the germline V gene. CDR3 length equals 18 residues. CDR3: CASSEWRRGGSGANVLTF. In DNA, the CDR3 is TGTGCCAGCAGTGAATGGAGGCGGGGGGGCTCTGGGGCCAACGTCCTGACTTTC.

This chain connects TRBV11-3 to TRBJ2-1, with 7 bases identical to TRBD2. In germline, CDR1 is SGHNT, CDR2 YENEEA. Unmatched junction bases numbered 3, after V lost 0 bases and J lost 4 bases. There are 15 residues in the CDR3. This chain's CDR3 is CASSLETSRYNEQFF. Here the CDR3 DNA reads TGTGCCAGCAGCTTAGAGACTAGCAGGTACAATGAGCAGTTCTTC. Together with reference TRBV11-3 and TRBJ2-1, the CDR3 gives the full variable domain: EAGVVQSPRYKIIEKKQPVAFWCNPISGHNTLYWYLQNLGQGPELLIRYENEEAVDDSQLPKDRFSAERLKGVDSTLKIQPAELGDSAVYLCASSLETSRYNEQFFGPGTRLTVL.

The chain couples TRBV7-8 to TRBJ1-2, with 10 positions matching TRBD1. Germline assignment: CDR1 SGHVS and CDR2 FQNEAQ. The V and J ends lost 1 base and 8 bases, in that order; junction bases with no gene match: 10. The CDR3 is 16 residues long. The CDR3 loop is CASSLVFGTGVEGYTF. In DNA, the CDR3 is TGTGCCAGCAGCTTAGTCTTTGGGACAGGGGTAGAGGGCTACACCTTC.

This clone was found once. The chain carries TRBV6-5 and TRBJ1-2; D is ambiguous. V shed 6 bases and J shed 6 bases, with 14 bases lying between them. The CDR3 spans 13 residues. The germline CDR1 and CDR2 sequences are MNHEY and SVGAGI. The CDR3 is CASRSRGGHGYTF. In DNA form, the CDR3 reads TGTGCCAGCAGGTCGCGGGGAGGTCATGGCTACACCTTC.

Turning to this clone: The junction does not match germline at one end; this may be a read error. The rearrangement uses TRBV7-9 and TRBJ2-7; 13 positions agree with TRBD2. The length of the CDR3 is 18 residues. CDR1 is SEHNR and CDR2 is FQNEAQ in the germline V gene (reference sequence). The CDR3 spells CSSSWTRTSGSNSYEQYF. The CDR3 bases are TGTTCCAGCAGCTGGACCCGGACTAGCGGGAGTAACTCCTACGAGCAGTACTTC.

The chain employs TRBV9 and TRBJ2-3; 8 nucleotides agree with TRBD1. The CDR3 sequence is 15 residues long. Germline-derived CDR1 and CDR2 are SGDLS and YYNGEE. J gave up 6 bases and V 3 bases, and 9 bases lay outside the gene matches. The DNA for the CDR3 is TGTGCCAGCAGCGCACCCGGGACAGGCCATGATACGCAGTATTTT. Protein product: CASSAPGTGHDTQYF.

This clone was detected only once. The chain is built from TRBV19 and TRBJ2-1, with unresolved D. Germline V gene data show CDR1 as LNHDA and CDR2 as SQIVND (reference sequence). The germline V and J ends were trimmed by 0 bases and 6 bases, with 6 bases remaining between them. The CDR3 is 13 amino acids. CDR3 sequence (DNA): TGTGCCAGTAGTATAGATCTTAGCAATGAGCAGTTCTTC. It is translated as CASSIDLSNEQFF. Complete variable domain (other parts from reference TRBV19 and TRBJ2-1): DGGITQSPKYLFRKEGQNVTLSCEQNLNHDAMYWYRQDPGQGLRLIYYSQIVNDFQKGDIAEGYSVSREKKESFPLTVTSAQKNPTAFYLCASSIDLSNEQFFGPGTRLTVL.

The rearrangement links TRBV5-4 to TRBJ1-2, with D possibly TRBD1 on 5 matching bases. In germline, CDR1 is SGHNT, CDR2 YYREEE (reference sequence). The CDR3 consists of 16 residues. V was pared by 0 bases and J by 1 base, with 13 bases between. The chain's CDR3 is CASSLAPGQGNYGYTF. The CDR3, as DNA: TGTGCCAGCAGCTTGGCCCCAGGGCAGGGTAACTATGGCTACACCTTC.

The rearrangement links TRBV11-1 to TRBJ2-7; maybe TRBD1 (5 bases). Germline V lookup: CDR1 SGHAT, CDR2 FQDESV (reference sequence). The V gene lost 5 bases and the J gene lost 3 bases, with 8 bases spanning the gap. The CDR3 has 12 residues. In DNA form, the CDR3 reads TGTGCCAGCAGCCTTGACAGCTACGAGCAGTACTTC. Translating gives CASSLDSYEQYF.

This chain uses TRBV4-1 with TRBJ1-5; TRBD1 agrees at 7 bases. Per the germline V gene, CDR1 is MGHRA and CDR2 is YSYEKL. The CDR3 consists of 18 residues. Losses at the gene ends were 1 base for V and 2 bases for J; bases not matched to a gene: 11. The CDR3 spells CASSQGRTGDMGNQPQHF. CDR3 in DNA: TGCGCCAGCAGCCAAGGGAGGACAGGAGATATGGGCAATCAGCCCCAGCATTTT.

This chain links TRBV7-3 with TRBJ1-1; D not certain. The CDR3 consists of 14 residues. Germline CDR1 reads SGHTA; CDR2 reads FQGTGA. V was pared by 0 bases and J by 7 bases, with 12 bases between. CDR3 in amino acids: CASSLTRVRGEAFF. The CDR3 nucleotides are TGTGCCAGCAGCTTAACGCGGGTGCGTGGTGAAGCTTTCTTT.

The chain couples TRBV23-1 to TRBJ2-2; TRBD2 matches 8 bases. TRBV23-1 is annotated as an ORF whose role is uncertain. Losses at the gene ends were 7 bases for V and 0 bases for J; bases not matched to a gene: 7. This CDR3 spans 16 amino acids. The CDR3 DNA reads as TGCGCCAGCATGGTTATCGGGAGGGCGAACACCGGGGAGCTGTTTTTT. Translating it yields CASMVIGRANTGELFF.

This clone showed up just a few times. The genes are TRBV5-4 and TRBJ1-6; D is ambiguous. The V end lost 3 bases, the J end lost 6 bases, and 16 bases lay between the germline ends. Germline CDR1 is SGHNT and CDR2 is YYREEE (reference sequence). This CDR3 is built from 16 residues. CDR3 region: CASSSGMGSTNSPLHF. The CDR3 coding sequence is TGTGCCAGCAGCTCGGGGATGGGCTCGACTAATTCACCCCTCCACTTT.

The V and J genes are TRBV7-8 and TRBJ2-3; 7 bases match TRBD2. The CDR3 is 17 amino acids. The V segment lost 1 base and the J segment 2 bases; nucleotides outside the gene matches: 9. Germline CDR1 SGHVS, CDR2 FQNEAQ. The DNA of the CDR3 is TGTGCCAGCAGCTTAGTGCGTCTAGCGGAGATCACAGATACGCAGTATTTT. This translates into CASSLVRLAEITDTQYF.

The chain has TRBV2 and TRBJ1-3, with 9 bases identical to TRBD1. After removal of 6 bases from V and 3 bases from J, the junction contained 6 bases not matched to a gene. This CDR3 comprises 15 residues. Germline values: CDR1 SNHLY, CDR2 FYNNEI. CDR3 nucleotide sequence: TGTGCCAGCAGCGAGGGACAGGGATATGGAAACACCATATATTTT. Its translation is CASSEGQGYGNTIYF.

The J gene is TRBJ2-1, the V gene TRBV5-1; TRBD1 matches at 8 bases. V trimming: 7 bases; J trimming: 7 bases; junction bases outside the gene matches: 10. Per the germline V gene, CDR1 is SGHRS and CDR2 is YFSETQ. The CDR3 length is 14 residues. In DNA form, the CDR3 reads TGCGCCAGCCTACGGGGGACAGGAGGGAATGAGCAGTTCTTC. Residues: CASLRGTGGNEQFF.

The chain has TRBV13 and TRBJ1-6; no reliable D call. V dropped 0 bases and J dropped 0 bases, with 9 bases sitting between them. The CDR3 totals 17 residues. Germline V gene data show CDR1 as PRHDT and CDR2 as FYEKMQ (reference sequence). The CDR3 protein is CASSLGVMSSYNSPLHF. The CDR3 nucleotides are TGTGCCAGCAGCTTAGGGGTAATGAGCTCCTATAATTCACCCCTCCACTTT.

The chain carries TRBV7-6 and TRBJ1-6; weak D call: TRBD1 (5 bases). Germline CDR1 reads SGHVS; CDR2 reads FNYEAQ. The V end was cut by 3 bases, the J end by 9 bases, with 12 bases between. The CDR3 spans 14 residues. The CDR3 region has the DNA TGTGCCAGCAGCTTTAGGCCAGGGCTTTCACCCCTCCACTTT. Protein product: CASSFRPGLSPLHF.

V usage is TRBV11-3 and J usage is TRBJ2-7; the D is unclear. The CDR3 is made up of 13 amino acids. Germline CDR1 SGHNT, CDR2 YENEEA. V was shortened by 3 bases and J by 2 bases, with 8 bases between the two germline ends. The CDR3 DNA follows: TGTGCCAGCAGCTTGACACCCACCTACGAGCAGTACTTC. Protein sequence: CASSLTPTYEQYF.

The chain's CDR3 is CASSLEGQNNEKLFF. The CDR3 DNA follows: TGCGCCAGCAGCTTGGAGGGACAGAATAATGAAAAACTGTTTTTT. The V call is TRBV5-1, the J call TRBJ1-4; TRBD1 agrees at 7 bases. V lost 0 bases to trimming and J lost 4 bases; unmatched junction nucleotides: 3. Germline loops: CDR1 SGHRS, CDR2 YFSETQ. The CDR3 has 15 residues.

V is TRBV5-4 and J is TRBJ2-2, with 10 nucleotides matching TRBD2. Unmatched junction bases numbered 9, after V lost 0 bases and J lost 4 bases. This CDR3 is built from 18 residues. Germline V CDR1 and CDR2: SGHNT, YYREEE (reference sequence). The CDR3 nucleotides read TGTGCCAGCAGCTTGGCCGGGAGGAGCGGGAGGGGCACCGGGGAGCTGTTTTTT. Its protein is CASSLAGRSGRGTGELFF.

V usage is TRBV9 and J usage is TRBJ2-3; 7 bases are shared with TRBD1. The J segment lost 6 bases and the V segment lost 5 bases, leaving 6 bases of the junction unmatched. The CDR3 totals 13 residues. In germline, CDR1 is SGDLS, CDR2 YYNGEE. DNA of the CDR3: TGTGCCAGCAGTGGGACAGTTCTGGATACGCAGTATTTT. It yields the protein CASSGTVLDTQYF.

The chain employs TRBV6-1 and TRBJ2-1; D gene unclear. Germline V lookup: CDR1 MNHNS, CDR2 SASEGT. The CDR3 is made up of 11 amino acids. The V gene lost 5 bases and the J gene lost 8 bases, with 7 bases spanning the gap. CDR3 sequence reads: CASSLIYEQFF. The CDR3 DNA reads TGTGCCAGCAGTCTAATATATGAGCAGTTCTTC.